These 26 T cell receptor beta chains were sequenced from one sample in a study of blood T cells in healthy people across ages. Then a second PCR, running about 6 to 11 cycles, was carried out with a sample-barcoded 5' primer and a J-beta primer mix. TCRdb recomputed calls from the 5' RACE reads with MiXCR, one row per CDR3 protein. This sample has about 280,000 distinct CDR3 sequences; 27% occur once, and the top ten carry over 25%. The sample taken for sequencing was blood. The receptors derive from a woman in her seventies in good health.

The CDR3 reads CASSVRKADTQYF. The DNA for the CDR3 is TGTGCCAGCAGTGTGCGGAAGGCAGATACGCAGTATTTT. The chain has TRBV6-4 and TRBJ2-3, with unresolved D. This CDR3 has 13 amino acids. The germline CDR1 and CDR2 sequences are MRHNA and SNTAGT. V lost 4 bases and J lost 4, with 9 bases in between.

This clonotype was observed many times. The CDR3 coding sequence is TGTGCCAGCAGTTCCGGGACTTGGGGAGAAAAACTGTTTTTT. Its protein is CASSSGTWGEKLFF. The J gene is TRBJ1-4, the V gene TRBV28; D might be TRBD1 (5 bases). CDR3 length: 14 residues. CDR1 MDHEN and CDR2 SYDVKM come from the germline V gene. The germline V and J ends were trimmed by 4 bases and 8 bases, with 14 bases remaining between them.

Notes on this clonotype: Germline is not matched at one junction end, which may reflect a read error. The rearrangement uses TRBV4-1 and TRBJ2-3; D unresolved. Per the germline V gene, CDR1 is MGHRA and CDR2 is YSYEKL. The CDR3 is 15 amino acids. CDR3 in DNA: TGCGCCGGCAGCCAAGTTGGGATCGGCACAGATACGCAGTATTTT. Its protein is CAGSQVGIGTDTQYF.

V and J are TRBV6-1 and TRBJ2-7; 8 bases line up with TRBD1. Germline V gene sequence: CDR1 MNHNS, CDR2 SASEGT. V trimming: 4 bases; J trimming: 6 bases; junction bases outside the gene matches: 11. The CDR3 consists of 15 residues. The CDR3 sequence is CASSASGTGGAEQYF. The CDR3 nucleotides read TGTGCCAGCAGTGCTTCCGGGACAGGTGGTGCCGAGCAGTACTTC.

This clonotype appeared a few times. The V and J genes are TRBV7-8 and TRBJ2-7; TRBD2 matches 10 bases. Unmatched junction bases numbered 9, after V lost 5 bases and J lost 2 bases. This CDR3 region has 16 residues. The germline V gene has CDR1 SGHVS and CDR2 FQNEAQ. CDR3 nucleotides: TGTGCCAGCAGCCGTATGGGCGGACTAGCGGCCTACGAGCAGTACTTC. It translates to CASSRMGGLAAYEQYF.

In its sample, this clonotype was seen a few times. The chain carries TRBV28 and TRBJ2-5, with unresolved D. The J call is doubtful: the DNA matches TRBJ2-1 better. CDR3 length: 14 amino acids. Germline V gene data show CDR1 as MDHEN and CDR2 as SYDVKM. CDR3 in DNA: TGTGCCAGCACCACCCCAGGACCGGTCAATGAGCAGTTCTTC. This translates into CASTTPGPVNEQFF.

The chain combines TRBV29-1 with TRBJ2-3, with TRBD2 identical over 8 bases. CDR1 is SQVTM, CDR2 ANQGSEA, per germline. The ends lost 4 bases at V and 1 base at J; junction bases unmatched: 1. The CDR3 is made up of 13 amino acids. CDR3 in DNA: TGCAGCGTTGTACTAGCGGGCACAGATACGCAGTATTTT. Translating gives CSVVLAGTDTQYF.

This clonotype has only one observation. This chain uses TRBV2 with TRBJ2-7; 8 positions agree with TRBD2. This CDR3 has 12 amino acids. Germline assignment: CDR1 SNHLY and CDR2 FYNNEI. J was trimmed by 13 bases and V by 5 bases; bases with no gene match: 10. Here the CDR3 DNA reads TGTGCCAGCAGTTCTTCTGGCGGGAGGTCCTACTTC. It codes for CASSSSGGRSYF.

The chain's CDR3 is CASALDRSSPLHF. The CDR3 nucleotides read TGTGCCAGCGCGTTGGACAGAAGTTCACCCCTCCACTTT. V usage is TRBV28 and J usage is TRBJ1-6; a possible D gene is TRBD1 (6 bases). Trimming pared 8 bases from V and 9 bases from J, leaving 14 bases between. In germline, CDR1 is MDHEN, CDR2 SYDVKM. CDR3 length: 13 residues.

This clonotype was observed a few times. For the CDR3, the DNA is TGCGCCAGCAGCAAAGACTACACAGATACGCAGTATTTT. Translated, it gives CASSKDYTDTQYF. V is TRBV5-1 and J is TRBJ2-3; possible D gene TRBD2, 5 bases. The V gene's germline CDR1 is SGHRS and CDR2 YFSETQ. V lost 4 bases and J lost 2, with 8 bases in between. This CDR3 is 13 amino acids long. Combining the CDR3 with reference TRBV5-1 and TRBJ2-3 gives the whole variable domain KAGVTQTPRYLIKTRGQQVTLSCSPISGHRSVSWYQQTPGQGLQFLFEYFSETQRNKGNFPGRFSGRQFSNSRSEMNVSTLELGDSALYLCASSKDYTDTQYFGPGTRLTVL.

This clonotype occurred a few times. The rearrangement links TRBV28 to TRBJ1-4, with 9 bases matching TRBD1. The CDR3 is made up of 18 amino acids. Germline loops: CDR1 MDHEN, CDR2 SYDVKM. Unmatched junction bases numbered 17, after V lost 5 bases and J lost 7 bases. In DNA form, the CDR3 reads TGTGCCAGCAGTCCAAACAGGGGGCGGGCAGAGACTGGTGAAAAACTGTTTTTT. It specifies CASSPNRGRAETGEKLFF.

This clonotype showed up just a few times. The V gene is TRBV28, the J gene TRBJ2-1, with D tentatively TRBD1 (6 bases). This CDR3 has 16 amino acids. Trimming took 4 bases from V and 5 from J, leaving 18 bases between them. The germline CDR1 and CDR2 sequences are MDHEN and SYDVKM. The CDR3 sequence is CASSYPKQGGDNEQFF. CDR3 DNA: TGTGCCAGCAGTTACCCTAAACAGGGTGGGGACAATGAGCAGTTCTTC.

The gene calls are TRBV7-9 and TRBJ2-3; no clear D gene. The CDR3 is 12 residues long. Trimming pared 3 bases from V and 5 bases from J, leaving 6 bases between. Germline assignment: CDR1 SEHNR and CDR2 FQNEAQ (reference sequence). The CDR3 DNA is TGTGCCAGCAGCTTTGGAGAAGATACGCAGTATTTT. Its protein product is CASSFGEDTQYF.

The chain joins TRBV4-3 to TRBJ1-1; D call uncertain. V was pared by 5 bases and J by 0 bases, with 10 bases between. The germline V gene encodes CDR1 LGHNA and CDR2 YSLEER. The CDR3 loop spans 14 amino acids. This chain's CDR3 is CASSAGYMNTEAFF. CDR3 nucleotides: TGCGCCAGCAGCGCTGGGTACATGAACACTGAAGCTTTCTTT.

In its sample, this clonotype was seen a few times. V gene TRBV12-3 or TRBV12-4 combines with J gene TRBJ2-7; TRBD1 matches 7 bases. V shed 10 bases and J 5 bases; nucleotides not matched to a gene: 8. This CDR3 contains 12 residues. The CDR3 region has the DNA TGTGCCACATCAGGGGGTGGGGACGAGCAGTACTTC. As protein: CATSGGGDEQYF.

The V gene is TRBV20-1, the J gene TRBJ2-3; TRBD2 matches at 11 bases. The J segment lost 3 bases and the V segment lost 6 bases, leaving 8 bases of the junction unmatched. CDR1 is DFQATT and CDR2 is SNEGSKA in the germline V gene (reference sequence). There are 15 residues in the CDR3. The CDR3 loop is CSARSPSGRTDTQYF. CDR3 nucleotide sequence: TGCAGTGCCAGATCCCCTAGCGGGAGGACAGATACGCAGTATTTT.

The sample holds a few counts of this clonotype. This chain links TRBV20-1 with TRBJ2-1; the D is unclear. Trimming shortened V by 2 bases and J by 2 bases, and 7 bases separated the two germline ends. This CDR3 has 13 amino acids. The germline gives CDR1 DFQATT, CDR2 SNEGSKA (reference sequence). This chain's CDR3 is CSARPLAYNEQFF. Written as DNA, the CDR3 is TGCAGTGCTAGACCCCTAGCCTACAATGAGCAGTTCTTC.

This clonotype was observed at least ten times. The CDR3 loop is CASRASTDTQYF. CDR3 in DNA: TGTGCCAGCAGGGCTAGCACAGATACGCAGTATTTT. V gene TRBV27 combines with J gene TRBJ2-3, with no clear D. This CDR3 is built from 12 residues. The V end was cut by 6 bases, the J end by 0 bases, with 4 bases between. CDR1 is MNHEY, CDR2 SMNVEV, per germline (reference sequence).

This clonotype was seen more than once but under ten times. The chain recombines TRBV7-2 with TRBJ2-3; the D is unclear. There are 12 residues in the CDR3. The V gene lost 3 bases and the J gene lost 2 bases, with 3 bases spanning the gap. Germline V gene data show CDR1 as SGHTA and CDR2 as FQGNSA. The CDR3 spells CASSFFTDTQYF. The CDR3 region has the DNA TGTGCCAGCAGCTTCTTCACAGATACGCAGTATTTT.

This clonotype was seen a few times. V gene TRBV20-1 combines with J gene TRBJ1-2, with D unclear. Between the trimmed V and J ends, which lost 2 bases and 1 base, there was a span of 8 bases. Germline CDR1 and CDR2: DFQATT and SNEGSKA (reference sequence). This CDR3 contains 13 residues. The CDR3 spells CSARPTGNYGYTF. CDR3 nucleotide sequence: TGCAGTGCTAGACCTACCGGTAACTATGGCTACACCTTC.

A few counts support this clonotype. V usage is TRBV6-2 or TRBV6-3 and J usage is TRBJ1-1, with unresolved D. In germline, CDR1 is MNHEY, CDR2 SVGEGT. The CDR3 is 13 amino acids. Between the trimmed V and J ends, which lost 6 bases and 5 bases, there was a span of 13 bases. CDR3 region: CASSLGGMTEAFF. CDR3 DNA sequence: TGTGCCAGCAGCCTGGGCGGGATGACTGAAGCTTTCTTT.

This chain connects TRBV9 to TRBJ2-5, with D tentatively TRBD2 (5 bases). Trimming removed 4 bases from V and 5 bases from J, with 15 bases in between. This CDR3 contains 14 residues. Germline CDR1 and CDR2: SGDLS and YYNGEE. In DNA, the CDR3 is TGTGCCAGCAGCTCGCCCCCGGAGGAGGAGACCCAGTACTTC. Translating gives CASSSPPEEETQYF. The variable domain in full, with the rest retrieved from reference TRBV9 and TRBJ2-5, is DSGVTQTPKHLITATGQRVTLRCSPRSGDLSVYWYQQSLDQGLQFLIQYYNGEERAKGNILERFSAQQFPDLHSELNLSSLELGDSALYFCASSSPPEEETQYFGPGTRLLVL.

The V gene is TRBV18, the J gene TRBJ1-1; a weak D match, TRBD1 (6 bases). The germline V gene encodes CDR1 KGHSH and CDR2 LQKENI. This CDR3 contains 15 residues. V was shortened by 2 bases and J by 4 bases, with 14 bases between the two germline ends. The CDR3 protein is CASSPGREGGTEAFF. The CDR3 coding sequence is TGTGCCAGCTCACCAGGCAGGGAAGGGGGCACTGAAGCTTTCTTT.

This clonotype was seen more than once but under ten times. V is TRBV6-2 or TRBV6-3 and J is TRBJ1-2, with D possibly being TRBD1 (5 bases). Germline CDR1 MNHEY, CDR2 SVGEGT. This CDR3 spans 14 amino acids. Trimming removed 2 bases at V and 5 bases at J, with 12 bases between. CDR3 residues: CASSYVQTAYGYTF. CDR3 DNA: TGTGCCAGCAGTTACGTACAGACAGCGTATGGCTACACCTTC.

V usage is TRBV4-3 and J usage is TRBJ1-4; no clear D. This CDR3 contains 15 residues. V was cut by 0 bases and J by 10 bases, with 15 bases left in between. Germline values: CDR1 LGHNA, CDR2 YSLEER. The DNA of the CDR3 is TGCGCCAGCAGCCAAGATCGCCCTCCCGGAGGAAAACTGTTTTTT. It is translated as CASSQDRPPGGKLFF.

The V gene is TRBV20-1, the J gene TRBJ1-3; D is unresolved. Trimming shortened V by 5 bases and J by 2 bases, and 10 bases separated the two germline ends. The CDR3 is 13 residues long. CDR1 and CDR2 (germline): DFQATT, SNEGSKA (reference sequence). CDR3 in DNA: TGCAGTGCTCTGAGGGTTGCTGGAAACACCATATATTTT. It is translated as CSALRVAGNTIYF.